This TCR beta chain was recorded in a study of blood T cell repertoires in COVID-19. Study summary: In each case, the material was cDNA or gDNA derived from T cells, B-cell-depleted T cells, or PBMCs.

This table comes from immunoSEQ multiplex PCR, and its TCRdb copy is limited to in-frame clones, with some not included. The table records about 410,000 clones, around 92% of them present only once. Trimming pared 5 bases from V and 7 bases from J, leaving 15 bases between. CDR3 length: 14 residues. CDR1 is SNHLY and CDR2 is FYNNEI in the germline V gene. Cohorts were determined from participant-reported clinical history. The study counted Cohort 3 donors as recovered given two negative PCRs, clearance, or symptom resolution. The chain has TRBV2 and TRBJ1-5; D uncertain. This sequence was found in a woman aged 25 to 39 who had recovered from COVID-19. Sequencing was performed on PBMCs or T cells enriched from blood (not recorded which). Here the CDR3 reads CASSFWATEQPQHF. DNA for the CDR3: TGTGCCAGCAGTTTTTGGGCTACCGAACAGCCCCAGCATTTT. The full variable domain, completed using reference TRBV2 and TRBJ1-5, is EPEVTQTPSHQVTQMGQEVILRCVPISNHLYFYWYRQILGQKVEFLVSFYNNEISEKSEIFDDQFSVERPDGSNFTLKIRSTKLEDSAMYFCASSFWATEQPQHFGDGTRLSIL.